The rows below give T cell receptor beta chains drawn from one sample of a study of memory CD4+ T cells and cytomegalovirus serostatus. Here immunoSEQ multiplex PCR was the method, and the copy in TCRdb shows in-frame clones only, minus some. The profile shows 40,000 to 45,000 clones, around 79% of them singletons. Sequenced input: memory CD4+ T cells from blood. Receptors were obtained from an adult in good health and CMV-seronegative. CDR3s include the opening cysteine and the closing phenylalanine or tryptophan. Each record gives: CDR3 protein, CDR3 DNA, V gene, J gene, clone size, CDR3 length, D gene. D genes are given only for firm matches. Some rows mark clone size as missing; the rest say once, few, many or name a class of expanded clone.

cdr3_aa: CASSQAEFRTRGSPLHF
cdr3_nt: TGCGCCAGCAGCCAAGCGGAGTTTCGGACACGAGGGTCACCCCTCCACTTT
v_call: TRBV4-1
j_call: TRBJ1-6
clone_size: NA
cdr3_length: 17
d_call: NA

cdr3_aa: CASKGQGIRTGELFF
cdr3_nt: TGTGCCAGTAAGGGACAGGGGATACGGACCGGGGAGCTGTTTTTT
v_call: TRBV19
j_call: TRBJ2-2
clone_size: NA
cdr3_length: 15
d_call: TRBD1

cdr3_aa: CASSVRGDNPDTQYF
cdr3_nt: TGTGCCAGCAGCGTGCGGGGGGACAATCCAGATACGCAGTATTTT
v_call: TRBV9
j_call: TRBJ2-3
clone_size: NA
cdr3_length: 15
d_call: TRBD2

cdr3_aa: CASRPGTGNTGELFF
cdr3_nt: TGTGCCAGCAGACCCGGGACAGGAAACACCGGGGAGCTGTTTTTT
v_call: TRBV7-9
j_call: TRBJ2-2
clone_size: NA
cdr3_length: 15
d_call: TRBD1

cdr3_aa: CASSFGPQETQYF
cdr3_nt: TGTGCCAGCAGCTTTGGTCCGCAAGAGACCCAGTACTTC
v_call: TRBV7-3
j_call: TRBJ2-5
clone_size: NA
cdr3_length: 13
d_call: NA

cdr3_aa: CASSQRGGETQYF
cdr3_nt: TGTGCCAGCAGCCAACGGGGGGGGGAGACCCAGTACTTC
v_call: TRBV4-2
j_call: TRBJ2-5
clone_size: once
cdr3_length: 13
d_call: TRBD2

cdr3_aa: CASSLLAPSDKAFF
cdr3_nt: TGTGCCAGCAGTTTATTAGCCCCCTCCGATAAAGCTTTCTTT
v_call: TRBV28
j_call: TRBJ1-1
clone_size: NA
cdr3_length: 14
d_call: NA

cdr3_aa: CASSLLAGTGPHSYEQYF
cdr3_nt: TGTGCCAGCAGTCTCCTGGCGGGGACAGGTCCGCATTCCTACGAGCAGTACTTC
v_call: TRBV28
j_call: TRBJ2-7
clone_size: NA
cdr3_length: 18
d_call: TRBD1

cdr3_aa: CASSRQFGGTDTQYF
cdr3_nt: TGCGCCAGCAGCCGGCAATTCGGGGGAACAGATACGCAGTATTTT
v_call: TRBV4-3
j_call: TRBJ2-3
clone_size: NA
cdr3_length: 15
d_call: NA

cdr3_aa: CASSIESGTYEQYF
cdr3_nt: TGTGCCAGTAGTATAGAATCCGGGACCTACGAGCAGTACTTC
v_call: TRBV19
j_call: TRBJ2-7
clone_size: NA
cdr3_length: 14
d_call: NA

cdr3_aa: CASSSGSQETQYF
cdr3_nt: TGTGCCAGCAGTTCCGGGTCCCAAGAGACCCAGTACTTC
v_call: TRBV2
j_call: TRBJ2-5
clone_size: NA
cdr3_length: 13
d_call: NA

cdr3_aa: CASSNTIRDSEQYF
cdr3_nt: TGTGCCAGCAGTAACACAATCCGGGACAGCGAGCAGTACTTC
v_call: TRBV6-5
j_call: TRBJ2-7
clone_size: NA
cdr3_length: 14
d_call: TRBD1

cdr3_aa: CASSLSGWNYGYTF
cdr3_nt: TGTGCCAGCAGCTTGAGCGGGTGGAACTATGGCTACACCTTC
v_call: TRBV5-8
j_call: TRBJ1-2
clone_size: once
cdr3_length: 14
d_call: NA

cdr3_aa: CASNSGGTSRDGYTF
cdr3_nt: TGTGCCAGCAATTCGGGGGGTACTTCCCGGGATGGCTACACCTTC
v_call: TRBV6-1
j_call: TRBJ1-2
clone_size: NA
cdr3_length: 15
d_call: NA

cdr3_aa: CASSVQSGENSPLHF
cdr3_nt: TGTGCCAGCAGCGTCCAGTCAGGGGAGAATTCACCCCTCCACTTT
v_call: TRBV2
j_call: TRBJ1-6
clone_size: NA
cdr3_length: 15
d_call: NA

cdr3_aa: CASSILRRQPQHF
cdr3_nt: TGTGCCAGTAGTATACTGCGCCGACAGCCCCAGCATTTT
v_call: TRBV19
j_call: TRBJ1-5
clone_size: few
cdr3_length: 13
d_call: NA

cdr3_aa: CSVEGEIQETQYF
cdr3_nt: TGCAGCGTTGAAGGGGAGATCCAAGAGACCCAGTACTTC
v_call: TRBV29-1
j_call: TRBJ2-5
clone_size: NA
cdr3_length: 13
d_call: NA

cdr3_aa: CASSDSSSGATGTQYF
cdr3_nt: TGTGCCAGCAGTGACTCCTCTAGTGGTGCCACAGGTACGCAGTATTTT
v_call: TRBV2
j_call: TRBJ2-3
clone_size: NA
cdr3_length: 16
d_call: NA

cdr3_aa: CASSQDSVLKGGELFF
cdr3_nt: TGCGCCAGCAGCCAAGATTCGGTCCTGAAGGGGGGGGAGCTGTTTTTT
v_call: TRBV4-1
j_call: TRBJ2-2
clone_size: NA
cdr3_length: 16
d_call: NA

cdr3_aa: CASSLPRGGDTQYF
cdr3_nt: TGTGCCAGCAGCTTGCCCAGAGGCGGAGATACGCAGTATTTT
v_call: TRBV5-8
j_call: TRBJ2-3
clone_size: NA
cdr3_length: 14
d_call: NA

cdr3_aa: CASSLTGIQPQHF
cdr3_nt: TGTGCCAGCAGTTTGACAGGGATTCAGCCCCAGCATTTT
v_call: TRBV27
j_call: TRBJ1-5
clone_size: NA
cdr3_length: 13
d_call: TRBD1

cdr3_aa: CSVGGVRGEKLFF
cdr3_nt: TGCAGCGTTGGAGGAGTGAGGGGTGAAAAACTGTTTTTT
v_call: TRBV29-1
j_call: TRBJ1-4
clone_size: few
cdr3_length: 13
d_call: NA

cdr3_aa: CASREYNYGYTF
cdr3_nt: TGTGCCAGCAGAGAATATAACTATGGCTACACCTTC
v_call: TRBV6-5
j_call: TRBJ1-2
clone_size: NA
cdr3_length: 12
d_call: NA

cdr3_aa: CASSYEDLGEEWSDEQFF
cdr3_nt: TGTGCCAGCAGCTACGAAGACCTAGGGGAAGAGTGGTCCGATGAGCAGTTCTTC
v_call: TRBV5-6
j_call: TRBJ2-1
clone_size: few
cdr3_length: 18
d_call: NA

cdr3_aa: CASKGGGQAGEQYF
cdr3_nt: TGTGCCAGCAAAGGGGGCGGGCAGGCGGGCGAGCAGTACTTC
v_call: TRBV13
j_call: TRBJ2-7
clone_size: few
cdr3_length: 14
d_call: TRBD1

cdr3_aa: CASSRAPGAGGIDTQYF
cdr3_nt: TGTGCCAGTAGTAGAGCCCCAGGGGCAGGGGGGATAGATACGCAGTATTTT
v_call: TRBV19
j_call: TRBJ2-3
clone_size: NA
cdr3_length: 17
d_call: NA

cdr3_aa: CASRLPGQGANYGYTF
cdr3_nt: TGCGCCAGCAGGTTGCCGGGACAGGGGGCCAACTATGGCTACACCTTC
v_call: TRBV4-1
j_call: TRBJ1-2
clone_size: NA
cdr3_length: 16
d_call: TRBD1

cdr3_aa: CASSYTSSGGNTEAFF
cdr3_nt: TGTGCCAGCAGTTACACGTCGTCGGGAGGGAACACTGAAGCTTTCTTT
v_call: TRBV6-5
j_call: TRBJ1-1
clone_size: NA
cdr3_length: 16
d_call: NA

cdr3_aa: CASSWRQGAEGYTF
cdr3_nt: TGTGCCAGCAGCTGGAGACAGGGGGCGGAGGGCTACACCTTC
v_call: TRBV11-1
j_call: TRBJ1-2
clone_size: NA
cdr3_length: 14
d_call: TRBD1

cdr3_aa: CASSLVAGQNQPQHF
cdr3_nt: TGTGCCAGCAGCTTAGTCGCAGGGCAGAATCAGCCCCAGCATTTT
v_call: TRBV7-2
j_call: TRBJ1-5
clone_size: NA
cdr3_length: 15
d_call: NA

cdr3_aa: CGSRGATYNEQFF
cdr3_nt: TGTGGTAGTCGGGGGGCTACCTACAATGAGCAGTTCTTC
v_call: TRBV27
j_call: TRBJ2-1
clone_size: NA
cdr3_length: 13
d_call: NA

cdr3_aa: CAWNRGGEKLFF
cdr3_nt: TGTGCCTGGAACAGAGGAGGTGAAAAACTGTTTTTT
v_call: TRBV30
j_call: TRBJ1-4
clone_size: NA
cdr3_length: 12
d_call: NA

cdr3_aa: CSVPTGSNVSPDTQYF
cdr3_nt: TGCAGCGTTCCTACAGGGTCCAATGTGAGTCCAGATACGCAGTATTTT
v_call: TRBV29-1
j_call: TRBJ2-3
clone_size: NA
cdr3_length: 16
d_call: NA

cdr3_aa: CASSSFGTAGGKLFF
cdr3_nt: TGTGCCAGCAGTTCCTTTGGGACAGCCGGTGGAAAACTGTTTTTT
v_call: TRBV6-6
j_call: TRBJ1-4
clone_size: NA
cdr3_length: 15
d_call: TRBD1

cdr3_aa: CASSQEGGSTGELFF
cdr3_nt: TGCGCCAGCAGCCAAGAAGGGGGAAGCACCGGGGAGCTGTTTTTT
v_call: TRBV4-3
j_call: TRBJ2-2
clone_size: NA
cdr3_length: 15
d_call: NA

cdr3_aa: CASSLQALTEAFF
cdr3_nt: TGTGCCAGCAGCTTGCAGGCTCTTACTGAAGCTTTCTTT
v_call: TRBV5-5
j_call: TRBJ1-1
clone_size: NA
cdr3_length: 13
d_call: NA

cdr3_aa: CASSLRAPGQPNTEAFF
cdr3_nt: TGTGCCAGCAGCTTAAGGGCTCCGGGACAGCCGAACACTGAAGCTTTCTTT
v_call: TRBV7-3
j_call: TRBJ1-1
clone_size: NA
cdr3_length: 17
d_call: TRBD1

cdr3_aa: CASSPEGRAYNSPLHF
cdr3_nt: TGTGCCAGCTCACCAGAGGGTCGGGCCTATAATTCACCCCTCCACTTT
v_call: TRBV18
j_call: TRBJ1-6
clone_size: NA
cdr3_length: 16
d_call: NA

cdr3_aa: CASRSSGANVLTF
cdr3_nt: TGCGCCAGCAGAAGCTCCGGGGCCAACGTCCTGACTTTC
v_call: TRBV5-1
j_call: TRBJ2-6
clone_size: NA
cdr3_length: 13
d_call: NA

cdr3_aa: CAFLAGRLNTEAFF
cdr3_nt: TGTGCCTTCCTCGCGGGACGGTTGAACACTGAAGCTTTCTTT
v_call: TRBV30
j_call: TRBJ1-1
clone_size: NA
cdr3_length: 14
d_call: NA

cdr3_aa: CASRDRAAGYTQYF
cdr3_nt: TGTGCCAGCCGGGATAGAGCGGCCGGTTATACGCAGTATTTT
v_call: TRBV13
j_call: TRBJ2-3
clone_size: NA
cdr3_length: 14
d_call: NA

cdr3_aa: CASSLASSLYEQYF
cdr3_nt: TGCGCCAGCAGCTTGGCCTCTAGCTTGTACGAGCAGTACTTC
v_call: TRBV5-1
j_call: TRBJ2-7
clone_size: NA
cdr3_length: 14
d_call: NA

cdr3_aa: CAWSTTGVSQPQHF
cdr3_nt: TGTGCCTGGAGTACCACAGGGGTGAGCCAGCCCCAGCATTTT
v_call: TRBV30
j_call: TRBJ1-5
clone_size: NA
cdr3_length: 14
d_call: TRBD1

cdr3_aa: CASSQGLGVQETQYF
cdr3_nt: TGTGCCAGCAGCCAAGGTCTGGGGGTTCAAGAGACCCAGTACTTC
v_call: TRBV4-2
j_call: TRBJ2-5
clone_size: few
cdr3_length: 15
d_call: NA

cdr3_aa: CASSPPEGSYEQYF
cdr3_nt: TGTGCCAGCAGTCCGCCAGAGGGTTCCTACGAGCAGTACTTC
v_call: TRBV6-6
j_call: TRBJ2-7
clone_size: NA
cdr3_length: 14
d_call: NA

cdr3_aa: CASSVAITGPSHEQFF
cdr3_nt: TGTGCCAGCAGCGTAGCTATCACAGGGCCATCCCATGAGCAGTTCTTC
v_call: TRBV9
j_call: TRBJ2-1
clone_size: NA
cdr3_length: 16
d_call: NA

cdr3_aa: CASSLQGPGQETQYF
cdr3_nt: TGCGCCAGCAGCTTACAGGGACCCGGACAAGAGACCCAGTACTTC
v_call: TRBV5-1
j_call: TRBJ2-5
clone_size: NA
cdr3_length: 15
d_call: NA

cdr3_aa: CASSPPDMANEKLFF
cdr3_nt: TGTGCCAGCTCACCACCGGACATGGCTAATGAAAAACTGTTTTTT
v_call: TRBV18
j_call: TRBJ1-4
clone_size: once
cdr3_length: 15
d_call: NA

cdr3_aa: CASSPRAPIRGANVLTF
cdr3_nt: TGTGCCAGTAGTCCCCGGGCCCCCATCCGGGGGGCCAACGTCCTGACTTTC
v_call: TRBV19
j_call: TRBJ2-6
clone_size: NA
cdr3_length: 17
d_call: NA

cdr3_aa: CASTRGLNQPQHF
cdr3_nt: TGTGCCAGCACAAGGGGCTTAAATCAGCCCCAGCATTTT
v_call: TRBV6-1
j_call: TRBJ1-5
clone_size: NA
cdr3_length: 13
d_call: NA

cdr3_aa: CASSPRLPMNTEAFF
cdr3_nt: TGTGCCAGCTCACCACGTCTTCCCATGAACACTGAAGCTTTCTTT
v_call: TRBV18
j_call: TRBJ1-1
clone_size: NA
cdr3_length: 15
d_call: NA

cdr3_aa: CASSPLPGRIETQYF
cdr3_nt: TGTGCCAGCAGCCCACTTCCAGGTAGAATAGAGACCCAGTACTTC
v_call: TRBV7-3
j_call: TRBJ2-5
clone_size: NA
cdr3_length: 15
d_call: NA

cdr3_aa: CASRGDRSFTEAFF
cdr3_nt: TGTGCCAGCAGAGGGGACAGGAGTTTCACTGAAGCTTTCTTT
v_call: TRBV2
j_call: TRBJ1-1
clone_size: NA
cdr3_length: 14
d_call: TRBD1

cdr3_aa: CASSIVRTNTGELFF
cdr3_nt: TGTGCCAGTAGTATCGTCCGGACGAACACCGGGGAGCTGTTTTTT
v_call: TRBV19
j_call: TRBJ2-2
clone_size: NA
cdr3_length: 15
d_call: NA

cdr3_aa: CAWSGQLGSPLHF
cdr3_nt: TGTGCCTGGAGTGGACAGCTGGGTTCACCCCTCCACTTT
v_call: TRBV30
j_call: TRBJ1-6
clone_size: NA
cdr3_length: 13
d_call: NA

cdr3_aa: CASSFSTLVNTEAFF
cdr3_nt: TGTGCCAGCAGTTTCTCGACACTAGTGAACACTGAAGCTTTCTTT
v_call: TRBV27
j_call: TRBJ1-1
clone_size: few
cdr3_length: 15
d_call: NA

cdr3_aa: CATSYSTGRHQPGANVLTF
cdr3_nt: TGTGCCACCAGCTATTCCACGGGACGACACCAACCTGGGGCCAACGTCCTGACTTTC
v_call: TRBV15
j_call: TRBJ2-6
clone_size: once
cdr3_length: 19
d_call: NA